What follows are 23 T cell receptor beta chains derived from one specimen sequenced in a study of cytomegalovirus exposure and HLA in healthy donors. Both 60 Vbeta primers and 13 Jbeta primers went into the PCR. Measured with immunoSEQ multiplex PCR; TCRdb has only the in-frame clones, and not every one. Here the sample spans 120,000 to 150,000 clones, about three quarters being singletons. The sequenced sample was PBMCs. These receptors originate from a human donor in good health.

This chain joins TRBV10-1 and TRBJ2-1, with TRBD2 identical over 8 bases. Germline V gene sequence: CDR1 WNHNN, CDR2 SYGVQD (reference sequence). The CDR3 is 13 residues long. V gave up 6 bases and J gave up 9 bases; unmatched junction bases: 7. CDR3 loop: CASRDSGTPEQFF. The DNA of the CDR3 is TGCGCCAGCAGAGATAGCGGGACCCCTGAGCAGTTCTTC.

The sample holds a few counts of this clone. The V gene is TRBV5-1, the J gene TRBJ1-2, with TRBD1 matching 9 bases. The V gene's germline CDR1 is SGHRS and CDR2 YFSETQ. Trimming cost V 7 bases and J 4 bases; bases outside gene matches: 2. The CDR3 is made up of 12 amino acids. The DNA for the CDR3 is TGCGCCAGCTCGGGACAGGGCTATGGCTACACCTTC. Amino acid sequence: CASSGQGYGYTF.

The chain recombines TRBV4-1 with TRBJ1-5; D remains ambiguous. Deletions cut 0 bases from V and 12 bases from J, with 21 bases between. This CDR3 comprises 16 residues. Germline CDR1 and CDR2: MGHRA and YSYEKL. CDR3 loop: CASSQDRGAQRCDQHF. CDR3 DNA: TGCGCCAGCAGCCAAGATCGAGGAGCGCAGCGCTGCGACCAGCATTTT.

A few counts support this clone. CDR3 sequence: CASSPGGIHEKLFF. CDR3 nucleotides: TGCGCCAGCAGCCCTGGAGGCATCCATGAAAAACTGTTTTTT. The chain uses TRBV5-1 and TRBJ1-4; no reliable D call. Germline loops: CDR1 SGHRS, CDR2 YFSETQ. The CDR3 loop spans 14 amino acids. V lost 4 bases to trimming and J lost 6 bases, with 13 bases between them. Looking up the rest from reference TRBV5-1 and TRBJ1-4 gives the full variable domain: KAGVTQTPRYLIKTRGQQVTLSCSPISGHRSVSWYQQTPGQGLQFLFEYFSETQRNKGNFPGRFSGRQFSNSRSEMNVSTLELGDSALYLCASSPGGIHEKLFFGSGTQLSVL.

V usage is TRBV12-5 and J usage is TRBJ1-4; D is unclear. The germline gives CDR1 LGHNT, CDR2 FRNRAP. The CDR3 extends over 18 amino acids. V was clipped by 0 bases and J by 7 bases, with 21 bases between them. CDR3 in DNA: TGTGCTAGTGGTTTGGTACGTGAGGGCAGTAAAGGAGTTGAAAAACTGTTTTTT. Its protein product is CASGLVREGSKGVEKLFF. The full variable domain, in which reference TRBV12-5 and TRBJ1-4 provide the parts outside the CDR3, is DARVTQTPRHKVTEMGQEVTMRCQPILGHNTVFWYRQTMMQGLELLAYFRNRAPLDDSGMPKDRFSAEMPDATLATLKIQPSEPRDSAVYFCASGLVREGSKGVEKLFFGSGTQLSVL.

The rearrangement joins TRBV6-1 to TRBJ2-7; possibly TRBD2 for D (5 bases). Germline lookup yields CDR1 MNHNS and CDR2 SASEGT. The CDR3 runs to 13 residues. V shed 2 bases and J shed 7 bases, with 12 bases lying between them. The CDR3 DNA reads as TGTGCCAGCAGTGAAAGCCGCCCGGGGGAGCAGTACTTC. It is translated as CASSESRPGEQYF.

The J gene is TRBJ2-3, the V gene TRBV6-4, with TRBD1 matching 8 bases. This CDR3 is 14 amino acids long. The trim removed 5 bases at V and 6 bases at J, leaving 7 bases unmatched. Germline assignment: CDR1 MRHNA and CDR2 SNTAGT. The CDR3 DNA reads as TGTGCCAGCAGTACGACAGGGGAAGCGGATACGCAGTATTTT. This sequence encodes CASSTTGEADTQYF.

A few counts support this clone. The chain links TRBV9 to TRBJ2-2; 11 bases fit TRBD2. The ends lost 3 bases at V and 6 bases at J; junction bases unmatched: 4. Germline V CDR1 and CDR2: SGDLS, YYNGEE. The CDR3 contains 15 residues. CDR3 bases: TGTGCCAGCAGCGGACTAGCGGGGAGAGCCGGGGAGCTGTTTTTT. Translating it yields CASSGLAGRAGELFF.

The chain recombines TRBV5-6 with TRBJ1-4, with TRBD1 as a possible D gene (5 bases). Germline lookup yields CDR1 SGHDT and CDR2 YYEEEE. The V end was cut by 1 base, the J end by 4 bases, with 11 bases between. This CDR3 spans 15 amino acids. CDR3 sequence (DNA): TGTGCCAGCAGCTTGCTAGACAGAAATAATGAAAAACTGTTTTTT. This gives the protein CASSLLDRNNEKLFF.

This chain uses TRBV7-9 with TRBJ1-1; the D is unclear. The CDR3 has 14 residues. Germline-derived CDR1 and CDR2 are SEHNR and FQNEAQ (reference sequence). V was clipped by 4 bases and J by 3 bases, with 12 bases between them. The CDR3 DNA reads TGTGCCAGCAGCTCGCAGGCCTGGGACACTGAAGCTTTCTTT. Its translation is CASSSQAWDTEAFF.

The chain is built from TRBV7-6 and TRBJ2-7; 9 bases are shared with TRBD2. Trimming removed 3 bases from V and 2 bases from J; junction bases left unmatched: 8. Germline-derived CDR1 and CDR2 are SGHVS and FNYEAQ. CDR3 length: 16 residues. CDR3 residues: CASSFSGTSSAYEQYF. The CDR3 nucleotides are TGTGCCAGCAGCTTCTCCGGGACTAGCAGCGCCTACGAGCAGTACTTC.

This sequence joins TRBV6-5 and TRBJ1-1; TRBD1 agrees at 7 bases. CDR3 size: 16 residues. V shed 0 bases, J shed 4 bases, and the junction held 8 bases outside the gene matches. The V gene's germline CDR1 is MNHEY and CDR2 SVGAGI. For the CDR3, the DNA is TGTGCCAGCAGTTACTCAGGGGGCGCGTCGCCCACTGAAGCTTTCTTT. Its protein product is CASSYSGGASPTEAFF.

This CDR3 reads CASSTLTGPYGYTF. For the CDR3, the DNA is TGTGCCAGCAGCACTTTGACAGGGCCCTATGGCTACACCTTC. The gene calls are TRBV9 and TRBJ1-2; 7 positions match TRBD1. Germline V gene sequence: CDR1 SGDLS, CDR2 YYNGEE. This CDR3 is built from 14 residues. V lost 4 bases and J lost 4; bases outside the gene matches: 7.

V usage is TRBV6-5 and J usage is TRBJ2-1, with TRBD2 matching 10 bases. With 8 bases clipped from V and 12 bases from J, the junction kept 10 bases outside the gene matches. CDR1 is MNHEY and CDR2 is SVGAGI in the germline V gene. The CDR3 totals 13 residues. The DNA for the CDR3 is TGTGCCAGCGTTGGCCCAGCGGGAGGGCCGCAGTTCTTC. This translates into CASVGPAGGPQFF.

This rearrangement joins TRBV6-5 to TRBJ2-5; a weak D match, TRBD2 (5 bases). V dropped 2 bases and J dropped 1 base, with 11 bases sitting between them. The CDR3 is 15 amino acids. CDR1 and CDR2 (germline): MNHEY, SVGAGI. The DNA of the CDR3 is TGTGCCAGCAGTTACAGAGGGCTGCCCCAAGAGACCCAGTACTTC. Amino acid sequence: CASSYRGLPQETQYF.

The rearrangement links TRBV6-6 to TRBJ2-2; the match to TRBD1 covers 7 bases. Looked up from germline, CDR1 is MNHNY and CDR2 is SVGAGI (reference sequence). The CDR3 runs 15 residues. The V and J ends lost 6 bases and 0 bases, in that order; junction bases with no gene match: 4. CDR3 in DNA: TGTGCCAGCAGCGCCGGGACAGCGAACACCGGGGAGCTGTTTTTT. Translation gives CASSAGTANTGELFF.

The chain recombines TRBV15 with TRBJ2-3, with TRBD2 identical over 7 bases. Germline trimming cut 4 bases from V and 4 bases from J; bases unmatched to any gene: 5. The CDR3 length is 14 residues. From germline, CDR1 is LNHNV and CDR2 YYDKDF (reference sequence). This CDR3 reads CATSKAGSADTQYF. CDR3 coding DNA: TGTGCCACCAGCAAAGCGGGAAGCGCAGATACGCAGTATTTT.

Comment on this clone: Since a far larger clone is one base different, this is likely a read error. CDR3 residues: CASTGCEQFF. For the CDR3, the DNA is TGTGCCAGCACGGGGTGTGAGCAGTTCTTC. This rearrangement joins TRBV7-3 to TRBJ2-1; possible D gene TRBD2, 5 bases. This CDR3 has 10 residues. V gave up 7 bases and J gave up 9 bases, with 7 bases separating them. The germline V gene encodes CDR1 SGHTA and CDR2 FQGTGA.

There are a few counts of this clone. This chain links TRBV6-8 with TRBJ1-1, with D perhaps TRBD1 (5 bases). The CDR3 is made up of 13 amino acids. Per the germline V gene, CDR1 is MNHGY and CDR2 is SAAAGT. V gave up 1 base and J gave up 3 bases, with 6 bases separating them. For the CDR3, the DNA is TGTGCCAGCAGTTACTTCAGGGACACTGAAGCTTTCTTT. It codes for CASSYFRDTEAFF.

This clone was seen just once. The gene calls are TRBV11-2 and TRBJ2-7, with 10 bases matching TRBD1. The CDR3 length is 15 residues. Germline assignment: CDR1 SGHAT and CDR2 FQNNGV. With 5 bases clipped from V and 1 base from J, the junction kept 5 bases outside the gene matches. CDR3 nucleotide sequence: TGTGCCAGCAGCCCGGGGACAGGGGAATCCTACGAGCAGTACTTC. Its protein product is CASSPGTGESYEQYF. The variable domain in full, with the rest retrieved from reference TRBV11-2 and TRBJ2-7, is EAGVAQSPRYKIIEKRQSVAFWCNPISGHATLYWYQQILGQGPKLLIQFQNNGVVDDSQLPKDRFSAERLKGVDSTLKIQPAKLEDSAVYLCASSPGTGESYEQYFGPGTRLTVT.

The chain uses TRBV2 and TRBJ2-1, with unresolved D. Per germline, CDR1 SNHLY and CDR2 FYNNEI. This CDR3 contains 13 residues. Trimming pared 8 bases from V and 5 bases from J, leaving 13 bases between. CDR3 in DNA: TGTGCCAGCGGGCAGCCCCTCGACAATGAGCAGTTCTTC. It codes for CASGQPLDNEQFF.

This chain connects TRBV6-1 to TRBJ2-7, with D possibly TRBD2 on 6 matching bases. Per germline, CDR1 MNHNS and CDR2 SASEGT. The CDR3 spans 16 residues. V was cut by 1 base and J by 4 bases, with 17 bases left in between. The CDR3 nucleotides read TGTGCCAGCAGTGAAGTACTTGTCGGAGGGCGTTACGAGCAGTACTTC. Its translation: CASSEVLVGGRYEQYF.

The rearrangement links TRBV6-1 to TRBJ2-3; TRBD2 matches at 8 bases. With V trimmed by 6 bases and J by 2 bases, 7 bases remained unmatched. The germline CDR1 and CDR2 sequences are MNHNS and SASEGT. The CDR3 is 15 residues long. CDR3 loop: CASRNLAGYTDTQYF. CDR3 nucleotide sequence: TGTGCCAGCAGAAACTTAGCGGGGTACACAGATACGCAGTATTTT.